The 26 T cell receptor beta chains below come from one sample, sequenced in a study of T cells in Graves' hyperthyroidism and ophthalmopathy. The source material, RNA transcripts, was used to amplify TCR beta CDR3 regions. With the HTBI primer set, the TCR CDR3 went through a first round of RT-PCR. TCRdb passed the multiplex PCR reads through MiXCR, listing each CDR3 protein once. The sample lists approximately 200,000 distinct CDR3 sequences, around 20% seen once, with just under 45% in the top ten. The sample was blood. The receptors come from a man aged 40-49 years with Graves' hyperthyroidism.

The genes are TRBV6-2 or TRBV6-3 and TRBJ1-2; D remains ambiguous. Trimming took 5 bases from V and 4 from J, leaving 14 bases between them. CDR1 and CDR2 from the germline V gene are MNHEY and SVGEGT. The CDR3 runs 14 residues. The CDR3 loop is CASSADIPPYGYTF. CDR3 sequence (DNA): TGTGCCAGCAGTGCAGACATTCCTCCCTATGGCTACACCTTC.

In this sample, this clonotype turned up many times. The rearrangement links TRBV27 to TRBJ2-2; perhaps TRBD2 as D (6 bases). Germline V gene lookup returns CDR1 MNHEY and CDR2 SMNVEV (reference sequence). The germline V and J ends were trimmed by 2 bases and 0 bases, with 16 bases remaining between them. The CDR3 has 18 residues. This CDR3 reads CASSLIANSGPNTGELFF. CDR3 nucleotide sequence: TGTGCCAGCAGTTTAATTGCCAATAGCGGTCCGAACACCGGGGAGCTGTTTTTT.

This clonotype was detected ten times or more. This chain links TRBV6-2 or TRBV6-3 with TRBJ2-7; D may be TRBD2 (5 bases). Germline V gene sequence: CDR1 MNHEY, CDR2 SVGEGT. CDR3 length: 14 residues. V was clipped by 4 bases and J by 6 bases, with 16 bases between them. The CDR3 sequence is CASSSYRAEGEQYF. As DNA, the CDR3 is TGTGCCAGCAGTTCTTATAGGGCAGAGGGCGAGCAGTACTTC.

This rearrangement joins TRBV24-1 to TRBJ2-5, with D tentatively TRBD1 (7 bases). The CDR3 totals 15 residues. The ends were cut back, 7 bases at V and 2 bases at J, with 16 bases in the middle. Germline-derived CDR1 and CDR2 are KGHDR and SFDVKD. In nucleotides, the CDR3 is TGTGCCACCAGGTGGAGGGGGCCGTGGCAAGAGACCCAGTACTTC. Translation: CATRWRGPWQETQYF.

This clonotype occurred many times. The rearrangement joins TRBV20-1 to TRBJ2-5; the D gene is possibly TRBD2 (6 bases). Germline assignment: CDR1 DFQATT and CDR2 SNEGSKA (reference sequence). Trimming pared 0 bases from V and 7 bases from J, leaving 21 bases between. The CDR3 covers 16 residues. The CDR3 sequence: CSARDDERAGSATQYF. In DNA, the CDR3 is TGCAGTGCTAGAGATGATGAGAGGGCGGGGAGTGCGACCCAGTACTTC.

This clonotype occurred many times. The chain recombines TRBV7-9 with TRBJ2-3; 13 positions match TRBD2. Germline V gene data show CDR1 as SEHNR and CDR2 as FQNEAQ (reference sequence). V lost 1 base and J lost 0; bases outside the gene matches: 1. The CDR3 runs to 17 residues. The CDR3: CASSLGTSGGSTDTQYF. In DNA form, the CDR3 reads TGTGCCAGCAGCTTAGGGACTAGCGGGGGTAGCACAGATACGCAGTATTTT.

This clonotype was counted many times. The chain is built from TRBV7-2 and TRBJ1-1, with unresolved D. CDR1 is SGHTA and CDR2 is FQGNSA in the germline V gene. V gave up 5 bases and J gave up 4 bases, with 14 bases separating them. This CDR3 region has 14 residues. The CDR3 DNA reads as TGTGCCAGCAGCCTTTCGCATGAGGGCACTGAAGCTTTCTTT. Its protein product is CASSLSHEGTEAFF.

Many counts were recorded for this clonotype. As DNA, the CDR3 is TGCGCCACCTCCGTAGGAGTTCAAGAGACCCAGTACTTC. Translated, it gives CATSVGVQETQYF. The V and J genes are TRBV5-1 and TRBJ2-5; D ambiguous. From germline, CDR1 is SGHRS and CDR2 YFSETQ. Trimming pared 9 bases from V and 2 bases from J, leaving 14 bases between. The CDR3 contains 13 residues.

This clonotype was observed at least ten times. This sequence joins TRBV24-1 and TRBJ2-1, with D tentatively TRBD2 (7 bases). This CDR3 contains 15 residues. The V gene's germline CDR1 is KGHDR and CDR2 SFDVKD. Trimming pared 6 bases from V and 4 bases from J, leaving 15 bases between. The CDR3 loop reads CATSIAGARYNEQFF. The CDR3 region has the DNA TGTGCCACCAGTATCGCGGGGGCTAGGTACAATGAGCAGTTCTTC.

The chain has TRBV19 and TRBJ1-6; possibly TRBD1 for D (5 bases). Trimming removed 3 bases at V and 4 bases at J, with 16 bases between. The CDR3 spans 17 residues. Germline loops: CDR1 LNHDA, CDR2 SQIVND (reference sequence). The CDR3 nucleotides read TGTGCCAGTAGTATGACCGGGACCACCTTATATAATTCACCCCTCCACTTT. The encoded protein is CASSMTGTTLYNSPLHF. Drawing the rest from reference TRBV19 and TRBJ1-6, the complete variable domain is DGGITQSPKYLFRKEGQNVTLSCEQNLNHDAMYWYRQDPGQGLRLIYYSQIVNDFQKGDIAEGYSVSREKKESFPLTVTSAQKNPTAFYLCASSMTGTTLYNSPLHFGNGTRLTVT.

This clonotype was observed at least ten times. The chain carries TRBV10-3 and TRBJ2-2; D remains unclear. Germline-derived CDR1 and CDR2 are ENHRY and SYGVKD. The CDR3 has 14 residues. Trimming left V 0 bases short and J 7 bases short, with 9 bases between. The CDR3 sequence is CAISESTHDGELFF. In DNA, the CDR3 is TGTGCCATCAGTGAGTCGACTCATGACGGGGAGCTGTTTTTT.

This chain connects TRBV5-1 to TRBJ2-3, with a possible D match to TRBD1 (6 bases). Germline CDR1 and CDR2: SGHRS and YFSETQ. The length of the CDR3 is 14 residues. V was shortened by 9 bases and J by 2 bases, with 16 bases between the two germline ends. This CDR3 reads CATAERTVTDTQYF. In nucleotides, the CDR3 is TGCGCCACCGCGGAGAGGACAGTCACAGATACGCAGTATTTT.

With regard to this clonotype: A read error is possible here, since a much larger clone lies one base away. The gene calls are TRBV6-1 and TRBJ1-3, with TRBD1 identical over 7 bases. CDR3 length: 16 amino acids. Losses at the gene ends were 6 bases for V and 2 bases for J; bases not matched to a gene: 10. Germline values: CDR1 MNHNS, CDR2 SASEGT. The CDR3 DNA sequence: TGTGCCAGCAGACCCTTCGACAGGGCGACTGGAAACACCATATATTTT. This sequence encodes CASRPFDRATGNTIYF.

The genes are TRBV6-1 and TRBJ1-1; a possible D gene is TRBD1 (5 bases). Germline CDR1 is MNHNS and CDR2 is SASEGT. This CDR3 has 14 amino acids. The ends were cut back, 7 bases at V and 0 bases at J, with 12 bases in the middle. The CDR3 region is CASTSQGMNTEAFF. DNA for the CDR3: TGTGCCAGCACCTCCCAGGGAATGAACACTGAAGCTTTCTTT.

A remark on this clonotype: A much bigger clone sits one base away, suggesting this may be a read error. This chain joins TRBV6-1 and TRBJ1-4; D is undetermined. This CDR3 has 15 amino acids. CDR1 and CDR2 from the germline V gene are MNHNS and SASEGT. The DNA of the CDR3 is TGTGCCAGCAGTGAAGCAGCGGAGACTAATGAAAAACTGTCTTTT. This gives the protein CASSEAAETNEKLSF.

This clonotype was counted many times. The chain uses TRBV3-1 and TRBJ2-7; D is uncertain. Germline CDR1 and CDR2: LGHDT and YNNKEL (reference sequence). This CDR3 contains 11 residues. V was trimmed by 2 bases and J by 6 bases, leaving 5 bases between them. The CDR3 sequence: CASSQSFEQYF. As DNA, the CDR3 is TGTGCCAGCAGCCAAAGTTTCGAGCAGTACTTC.

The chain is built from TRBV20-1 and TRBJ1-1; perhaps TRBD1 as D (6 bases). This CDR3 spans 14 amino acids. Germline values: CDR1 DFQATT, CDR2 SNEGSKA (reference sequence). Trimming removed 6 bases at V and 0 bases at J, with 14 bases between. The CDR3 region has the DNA TGCAGTGCCACCAGGACAGTCATGAACACTGAAGCTTTCTTT. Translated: CSATRTVMNTEAFF.

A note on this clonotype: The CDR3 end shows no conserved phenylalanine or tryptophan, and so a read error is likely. CDR3 bases: TGTGCCAGCAGGCCCCCTTCTAGCGGGGGTCTCTCCTACAATGAGCAGTTCTCC. Residues: CASRPPSSGGLSYNEQFS. The V gene is TRBV7-9, the J gene TRBJ2-1, with 10 nucleotides matching TRBD2. The CDR3 covers 18 residues. V trimming: 6 bases; J trimming: 0 bases; junction bases outside the gene matches: 11. In germline, CDR1 is SEHNR, CDR2 FQNEAQ (reference sequence).

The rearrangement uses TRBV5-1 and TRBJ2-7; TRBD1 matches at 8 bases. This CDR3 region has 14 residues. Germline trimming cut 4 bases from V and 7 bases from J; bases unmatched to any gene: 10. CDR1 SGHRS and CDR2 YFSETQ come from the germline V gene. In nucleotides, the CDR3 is TGCGCCAGCAGCCCCGGGACAGGTGATGTGGAGCAGTACTTC. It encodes CASSPGTGDVEQYF.

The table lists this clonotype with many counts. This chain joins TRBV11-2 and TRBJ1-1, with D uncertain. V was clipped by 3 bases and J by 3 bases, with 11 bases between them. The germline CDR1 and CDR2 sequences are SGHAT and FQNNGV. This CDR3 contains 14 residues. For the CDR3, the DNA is TGTGCCAGCAGCTTGCGGGCAGGCTACACTGAAGCTTTCTTT. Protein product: CASSLRAGYTEAFF.

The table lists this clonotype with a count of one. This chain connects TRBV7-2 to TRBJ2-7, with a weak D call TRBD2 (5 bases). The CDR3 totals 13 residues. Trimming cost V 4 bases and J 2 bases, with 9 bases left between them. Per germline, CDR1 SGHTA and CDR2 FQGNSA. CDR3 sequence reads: CASSSPSPYEQYF. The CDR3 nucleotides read TGTGCCAGCAGCTCACCTAGCCCCTACGAGCAGTACTTC.

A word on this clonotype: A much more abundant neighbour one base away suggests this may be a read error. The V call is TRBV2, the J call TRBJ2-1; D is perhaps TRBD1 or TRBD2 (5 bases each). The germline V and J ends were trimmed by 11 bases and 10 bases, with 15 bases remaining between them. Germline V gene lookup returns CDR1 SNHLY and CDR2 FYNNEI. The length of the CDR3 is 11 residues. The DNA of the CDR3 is TGTGCCCGCCAGGGCTGGGAGGAGCAGTTCTTC. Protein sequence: CARQGWEEQFF.

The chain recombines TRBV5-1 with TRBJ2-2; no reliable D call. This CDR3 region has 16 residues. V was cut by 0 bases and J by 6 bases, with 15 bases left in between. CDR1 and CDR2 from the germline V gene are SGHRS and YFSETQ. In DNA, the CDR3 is TGCGCCAGCAGCTTGGCATACGGGCTCCTTGCCGGGGAGCTGTTTTTT. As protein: CASSLAYGLLAGELFF.

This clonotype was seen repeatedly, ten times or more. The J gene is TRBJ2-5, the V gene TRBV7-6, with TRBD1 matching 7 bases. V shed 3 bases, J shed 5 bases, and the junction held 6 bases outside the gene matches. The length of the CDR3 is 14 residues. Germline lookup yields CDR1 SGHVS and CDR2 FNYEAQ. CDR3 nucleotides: TGTGCCAGCAGCTTGACAGGGATTGGGGAGACCCAGTACTTC. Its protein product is CASSLTGIGETQYF.

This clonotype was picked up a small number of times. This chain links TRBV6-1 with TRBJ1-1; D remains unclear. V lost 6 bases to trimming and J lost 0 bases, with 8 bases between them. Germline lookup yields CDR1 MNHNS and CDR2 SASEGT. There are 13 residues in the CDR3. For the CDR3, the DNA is TGTGCCAGCAGCCGGACTCTGAACACTGAAGCTTTCTTT. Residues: CASSRTLNTEAFF.

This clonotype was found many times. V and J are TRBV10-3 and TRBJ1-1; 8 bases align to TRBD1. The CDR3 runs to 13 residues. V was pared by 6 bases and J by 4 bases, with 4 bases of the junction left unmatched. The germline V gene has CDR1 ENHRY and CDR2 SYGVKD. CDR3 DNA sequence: TGTGCCATCAGATACACAGGGGGCACTGAAGCTTTCTTT. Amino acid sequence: CAIRYTGGTEAFF.